The source of this T cell receptor (beta chain) is a study of cytomegalovirus exposure and HLA in healthy donors. Study findings and constraints: In an earlier analysis, most TCR beta V segments were productive about 87% or about 30% of the time. In a later analysis, the majority of CMV-associated beta chains seemingly showed HLA restriction.

Details on this clone: Its specificity is unknown.

PCR employed 60 Vbeta and 13 Jbeta primers. Assay: immunoSEQ multiplex PCR; the TCRdb copy retains only in-frame clones and omits some. The sample shows around 120,000 clones, 80% of them seen only once. The CDR3 spans 17 residues. Losses at the gene ends were 4 bases for V and 0 bases for J; bases not matched to a gene: 9. The germline V gene has CDR1 SGHDN and CDR2 FVKESK. This TCR was sampled from a woman aged 40 to 55 in good health and CMV-seronegative. The chain couples TRBV14 to TRBJ2-7; 10 bases line up with TRBD1. Sequencing was performed on PBMCs. The CDR3 sequence: CASSLDRGERGSYEQYF. The CDR3 DNA sequence: TGTGCCAGCAGCCTGGACAGGGGGGAGCGGGGCTCCTACGAGCAGTACTTC. The full variable domain, rest sourced from reference TRBV14 and TRBJ2-7, is EAGVTQFPSHSVIEKGQTVTLRCDPISGHDNLYWYRRVMGKEIKFLLHFVKESKQDESGMPNNRFLAERTGGTYSTLKVQPAELEDSGVYFCASSLDRGERGSYEQYFGPGTRLTVT.